This T cell receptor (beta chain) comes out of a study of T cell responses to AZD1222 COVID-19 vaccine. Assay: immunoSEQ multiplex PCR; the TCRdb copy retains only in-frame clones and omits some. The table includes some 110,000 clones, around 85% detected once. CDR3 length equals 13 residues. The V end lost 5 bases, the J end lost 6 bases, and 10 bases lay between the germline ends. The source is an adult who received the AZD1222 COVID-19 vaccine. The V and J genes are TRBV12-3 or TRBV12-4 and TRBJ2-2; D is unresolved. The sample was peripheral blood, taken 28 days after the second AZD1222 dose. This CDR3 reads CASSNLRAGELFF. The CDR3 bases are TGTGCCAGCAGTAATCTCCGAGCCGGGGAGCTGTTTTTT.